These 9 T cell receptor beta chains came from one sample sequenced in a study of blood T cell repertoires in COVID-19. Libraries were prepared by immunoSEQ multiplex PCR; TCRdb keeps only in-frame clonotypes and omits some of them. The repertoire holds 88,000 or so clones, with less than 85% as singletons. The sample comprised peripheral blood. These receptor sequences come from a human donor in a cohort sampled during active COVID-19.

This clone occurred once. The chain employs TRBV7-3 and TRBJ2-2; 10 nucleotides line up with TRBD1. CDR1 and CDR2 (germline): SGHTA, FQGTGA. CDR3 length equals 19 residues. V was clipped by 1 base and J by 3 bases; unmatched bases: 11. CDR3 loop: CASSLRGFRGTGDTGELFF. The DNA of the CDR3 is TGTGCCAGCAGCTTAAGGGGATTTAGGGGGACAGGGGACACCGGGGAGCTGTTTTTT.

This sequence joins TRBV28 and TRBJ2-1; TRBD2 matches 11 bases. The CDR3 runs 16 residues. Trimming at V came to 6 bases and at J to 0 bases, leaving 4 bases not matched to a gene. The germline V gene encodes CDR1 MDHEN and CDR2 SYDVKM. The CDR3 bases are TGTGCCAGCAGCTCTCTAGCGGGGGGCTCCTACAATGAGCAGTTCTTC. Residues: CASSSLAGGSYNEQFF.

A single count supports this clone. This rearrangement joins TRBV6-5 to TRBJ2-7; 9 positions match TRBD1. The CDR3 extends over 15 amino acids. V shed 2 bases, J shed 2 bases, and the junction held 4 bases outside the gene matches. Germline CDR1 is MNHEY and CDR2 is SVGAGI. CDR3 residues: CASSYGTGYTYEQYF. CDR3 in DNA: TGTGCCAGCAGTTACGGGACAGGGTATACCTACGAGCAGTACTTC.

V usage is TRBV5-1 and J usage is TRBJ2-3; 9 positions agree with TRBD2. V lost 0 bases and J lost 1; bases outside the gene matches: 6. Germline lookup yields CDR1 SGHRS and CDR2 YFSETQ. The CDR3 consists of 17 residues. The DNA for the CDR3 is TGCGCCAGCAGCTTGGTAGAGACTAGCGGAGGCACAGATACGCAGTATTTT. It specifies CASSLVETSGGTDTQYF.

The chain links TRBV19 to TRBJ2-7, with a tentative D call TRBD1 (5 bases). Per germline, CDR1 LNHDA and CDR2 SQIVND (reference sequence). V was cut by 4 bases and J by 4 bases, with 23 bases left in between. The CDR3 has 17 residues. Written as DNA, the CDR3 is TGTGCCAGTAGTACCATTCCTGGACATCCACCCCCATACGAGCAGTACTTC. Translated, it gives CASSTIPGHPPPYEQYF.

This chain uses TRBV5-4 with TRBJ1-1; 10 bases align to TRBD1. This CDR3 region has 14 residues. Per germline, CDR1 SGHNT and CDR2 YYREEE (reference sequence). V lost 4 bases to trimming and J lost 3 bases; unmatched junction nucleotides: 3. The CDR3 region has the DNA TGTGCCAGCAGCAAAGGGACAGGGGACACTGAAGCTTTCTTT. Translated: CASSKGTGDTEAFF.

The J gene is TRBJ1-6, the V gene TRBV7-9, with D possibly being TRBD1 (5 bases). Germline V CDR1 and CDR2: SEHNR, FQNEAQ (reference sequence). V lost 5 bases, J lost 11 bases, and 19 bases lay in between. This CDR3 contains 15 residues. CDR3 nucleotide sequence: TGTGCCAGCAGCCTAGGGTCAGGACATCGGGCACCCCTCCACTTT. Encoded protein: CASSLGSGHRAPLHF.

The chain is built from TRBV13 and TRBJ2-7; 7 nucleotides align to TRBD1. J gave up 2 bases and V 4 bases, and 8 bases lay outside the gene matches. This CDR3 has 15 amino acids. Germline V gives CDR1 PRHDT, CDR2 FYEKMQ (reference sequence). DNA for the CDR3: TGTGCCAGCAGCTCAGGGGGAAGGGGCACCTACGAGCAGTACTTC. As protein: CASSSGGRGTYEQYF.

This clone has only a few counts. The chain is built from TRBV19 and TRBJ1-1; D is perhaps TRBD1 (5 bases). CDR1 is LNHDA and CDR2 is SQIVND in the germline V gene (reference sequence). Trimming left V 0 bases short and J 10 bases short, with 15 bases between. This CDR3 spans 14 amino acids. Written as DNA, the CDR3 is TGTGCCAGTAGTATAGATTTCAGGGAACCGGGAGCTTTCTTT. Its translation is CASSIDFREPGAFF.